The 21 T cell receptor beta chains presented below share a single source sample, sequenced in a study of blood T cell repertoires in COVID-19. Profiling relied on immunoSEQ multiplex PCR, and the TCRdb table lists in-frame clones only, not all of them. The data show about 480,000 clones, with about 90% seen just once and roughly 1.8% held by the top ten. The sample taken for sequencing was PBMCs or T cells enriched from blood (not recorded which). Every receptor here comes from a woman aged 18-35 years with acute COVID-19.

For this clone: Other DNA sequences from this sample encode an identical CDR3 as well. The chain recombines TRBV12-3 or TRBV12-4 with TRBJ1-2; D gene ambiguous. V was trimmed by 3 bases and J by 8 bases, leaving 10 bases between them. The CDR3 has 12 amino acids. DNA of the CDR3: TGTGCCAGCAGTTTGCCGGGCGGGGGCTACACCTTC. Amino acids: CASSLPGGGYTF.

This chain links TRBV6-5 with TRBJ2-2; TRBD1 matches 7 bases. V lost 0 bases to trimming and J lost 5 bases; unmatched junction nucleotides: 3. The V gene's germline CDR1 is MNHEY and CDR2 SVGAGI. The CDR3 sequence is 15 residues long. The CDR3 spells CASSYSTGRTGELFF. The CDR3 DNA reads TGTGCCAGCAGTTACTCGACAGGGAGAACCGGGGAGCTGTTTTTT.

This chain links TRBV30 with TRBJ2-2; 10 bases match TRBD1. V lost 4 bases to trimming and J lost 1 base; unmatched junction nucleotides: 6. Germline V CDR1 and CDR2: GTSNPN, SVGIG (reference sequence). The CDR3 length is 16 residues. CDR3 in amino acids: CAWTRTGGWNTGELFF. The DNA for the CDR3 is TGTGCCTGGACCAGGACAGGGGGGTGGAACACCGGGGAGCTGTTTTTT.

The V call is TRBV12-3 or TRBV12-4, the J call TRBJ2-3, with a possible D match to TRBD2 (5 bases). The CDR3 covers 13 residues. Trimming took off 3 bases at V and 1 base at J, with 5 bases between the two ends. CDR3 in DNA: TGTGCCAGCAGTTTCGGGGGCACAGATACGCAGTATTTT. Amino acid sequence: CASSFGGTDTQYF.

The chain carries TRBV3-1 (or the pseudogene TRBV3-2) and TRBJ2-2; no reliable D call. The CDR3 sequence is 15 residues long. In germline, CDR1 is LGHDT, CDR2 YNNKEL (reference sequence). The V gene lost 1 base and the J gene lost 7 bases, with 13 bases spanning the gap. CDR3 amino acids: CASSQAAGFRGELFF. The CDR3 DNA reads TGTGCCAGCAGCCAAGCTGCAGGATTCCGCGGGGAGCTGTTTTTT.

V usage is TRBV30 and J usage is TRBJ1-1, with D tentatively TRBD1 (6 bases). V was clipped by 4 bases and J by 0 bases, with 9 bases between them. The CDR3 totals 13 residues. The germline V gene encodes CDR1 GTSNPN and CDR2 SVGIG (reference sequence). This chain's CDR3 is CAWNDRLNTEAFF. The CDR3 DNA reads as TGTGCCTGGAACGACAGGCTGAACACTGAAGCTTTCTTT. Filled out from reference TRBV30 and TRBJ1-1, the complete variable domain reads SQTIHQWPATLVQPVGSPLSLECTVEGTSNPNLYWYRQAAGRGLQLLFYSVGIGQISSEVPQNLSASRPQDRQFILSSKKLLLSDSGFYLCAWNDRLNTEAFFGQGTRLTVV.

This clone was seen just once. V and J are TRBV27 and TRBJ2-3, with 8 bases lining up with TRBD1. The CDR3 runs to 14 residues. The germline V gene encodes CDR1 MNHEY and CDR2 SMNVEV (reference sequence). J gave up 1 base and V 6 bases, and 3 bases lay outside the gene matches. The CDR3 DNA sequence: TGTGCCAGCAGCCCGACAGGGGGCACAGATACGCAGTATTTT. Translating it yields CASSPTGGTDTQYF.

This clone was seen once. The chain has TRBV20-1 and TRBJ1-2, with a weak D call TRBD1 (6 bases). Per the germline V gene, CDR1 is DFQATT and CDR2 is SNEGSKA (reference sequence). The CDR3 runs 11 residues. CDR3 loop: CSVTGNYGYTF. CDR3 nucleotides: TGCAGCGTGACAGGCAACTATGGCTACACCTTC.

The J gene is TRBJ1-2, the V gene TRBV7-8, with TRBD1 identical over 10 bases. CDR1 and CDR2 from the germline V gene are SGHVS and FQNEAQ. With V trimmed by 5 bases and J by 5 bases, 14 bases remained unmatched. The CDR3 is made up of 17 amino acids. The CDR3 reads CASSLLAGTGELYGYTF. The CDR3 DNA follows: TGTGCCAGCAGCCTACTGGCCGGGACAGGGGAGTTATATGGCTACACCTTC.

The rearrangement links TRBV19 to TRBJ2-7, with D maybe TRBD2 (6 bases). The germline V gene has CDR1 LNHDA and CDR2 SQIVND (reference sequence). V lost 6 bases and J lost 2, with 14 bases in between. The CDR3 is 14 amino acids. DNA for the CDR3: TGTGCCAGTAGAGACCGGGACTCGCCCTACGAGCAGTACTTC. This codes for CASRDRDSPYEQYF.

CDR3 DNA: TGTGCCAGCAGTTACTCAACAGAGAGTCAAGAGACCCAGTACTTC. This translates into CASSYSTESQETQYF. This rearrangement joins TRBV6-6 to TRBJ2-5; D is unresolved. V was cut by 0 bases and J by 2 bases, with 10 bases left in between. The CDR3 spans 15 residues. The V gene's germline CDR1 is MNHNY and CDR2 SVGAGI (reference sequence).

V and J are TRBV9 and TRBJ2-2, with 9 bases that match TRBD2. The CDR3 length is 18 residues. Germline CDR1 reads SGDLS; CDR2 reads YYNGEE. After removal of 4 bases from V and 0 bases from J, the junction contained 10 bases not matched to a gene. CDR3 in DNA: TGTGCCAGCAGCATAGCGGGAGCTTCAATAACGAACACCGGGGAGCTGTTTTTT. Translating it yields CASSIAGASITNTGELFF.

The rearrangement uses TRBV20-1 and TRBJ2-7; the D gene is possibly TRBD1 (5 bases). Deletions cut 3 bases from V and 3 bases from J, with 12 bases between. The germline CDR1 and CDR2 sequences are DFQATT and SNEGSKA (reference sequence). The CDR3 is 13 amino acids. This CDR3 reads CSASAGIGYEQYF. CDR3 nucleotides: TGCAGTGCTAGTGCAGGGATCGGCTACGAGCAGTACTTC.

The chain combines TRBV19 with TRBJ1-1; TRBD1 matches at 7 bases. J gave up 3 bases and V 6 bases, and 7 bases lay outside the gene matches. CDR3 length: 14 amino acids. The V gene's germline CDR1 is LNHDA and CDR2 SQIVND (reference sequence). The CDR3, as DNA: TGTGCCAGTAGAGAGACAGGGTCGGACACTGAAGCTTTCTTT. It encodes CASRETGSDTEAFF.

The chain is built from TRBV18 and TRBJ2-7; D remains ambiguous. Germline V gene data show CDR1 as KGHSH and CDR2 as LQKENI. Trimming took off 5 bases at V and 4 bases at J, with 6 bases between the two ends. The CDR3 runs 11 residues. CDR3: CASSLQYEQYF. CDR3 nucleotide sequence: TGTGCCAGCTCATTACAATACGAGCAGTACTTC.

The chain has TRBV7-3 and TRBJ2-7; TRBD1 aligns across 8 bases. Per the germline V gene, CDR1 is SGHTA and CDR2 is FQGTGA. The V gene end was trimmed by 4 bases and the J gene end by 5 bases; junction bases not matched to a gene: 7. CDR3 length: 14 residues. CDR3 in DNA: TGTGCCAGCAGCTCCTCGGCGACAGGGGACGAGCAGTACTTC. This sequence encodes CASSSSATGDEQYF.

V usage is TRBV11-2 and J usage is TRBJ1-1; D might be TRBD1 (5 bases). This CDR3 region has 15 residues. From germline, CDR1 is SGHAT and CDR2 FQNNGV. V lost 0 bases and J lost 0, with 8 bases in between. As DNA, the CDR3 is TGTGCCAGCAGCTTAGAGCGCAGGGTGAACACTGAAGCTTTCTTT. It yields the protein CASSLERRVNTEAFF.

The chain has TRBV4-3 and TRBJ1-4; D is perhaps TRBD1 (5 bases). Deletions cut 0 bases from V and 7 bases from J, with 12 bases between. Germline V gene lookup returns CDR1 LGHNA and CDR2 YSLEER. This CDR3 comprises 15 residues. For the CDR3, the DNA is TGCGCCAGCAGCCAAGAGGGGGGTGGGAGTGAAAAACTGTTTTTT. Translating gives CASSQEGGGSEKLFF.

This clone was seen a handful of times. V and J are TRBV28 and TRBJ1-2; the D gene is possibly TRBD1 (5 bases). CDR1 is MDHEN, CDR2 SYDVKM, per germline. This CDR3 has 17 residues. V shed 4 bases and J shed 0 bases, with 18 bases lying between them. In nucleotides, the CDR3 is TGTGCCAGCAGTTCCCTTAAGGGGCTTACAGCTAACTATGGCTACACCTTC. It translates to CASSSLKGLTANYGYTF.

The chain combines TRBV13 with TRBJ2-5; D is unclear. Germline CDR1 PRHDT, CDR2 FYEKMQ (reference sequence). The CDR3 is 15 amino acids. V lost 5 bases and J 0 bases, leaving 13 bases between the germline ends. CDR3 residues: CASSPYPRNQETQYF. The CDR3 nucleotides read TGTGCCAGCAGCCCGTACCCCAGGAACCAAGAGACCCAGTACTTC.

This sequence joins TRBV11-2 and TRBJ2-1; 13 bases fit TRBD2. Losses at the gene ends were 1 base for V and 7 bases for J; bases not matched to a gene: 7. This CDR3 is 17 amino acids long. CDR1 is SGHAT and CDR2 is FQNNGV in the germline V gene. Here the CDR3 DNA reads TGTGCCAGCAGCTTAGGGTTACTAGCGGGAGGGCTGAATGAGCAGTTCTTC. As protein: CASSLGLLAGGLNEQFF.